The rows below give T cell receptor beta chains drawn from one sample of a study of cytomegalovirus exposure and HLA in healthy donors. The data were produced by immunoSEQ multiplex PCR, yet TCRdb's version contains in-frame clones alone and is incomplete. The sample consists of around 140,000 clones, approximately 61% of them appearing once. The source material was PBMCs. These receptors originate from a woman in her forties in good health and CMV-seronegative. The CDR3 runs from the conserved cysteine through the conserved F or W. The order of the fields is CDR3 DNA, CDR3 protein, V gene, clone size, J gene, D gene. D genes are given only for firm matches. Some rows have no size entry. The others give once, few or many, or a class for an expanded clone.

CDR3 DNA: TGTGCCAGCAGCCAAGTAACAGATAATTCACCCCTCCACTTT
CDR3 protein: CASSQVTDNSPLHF
V gene: TRBV14
clone size: .
J gene: TRBJ1-6
D gene: .

CDR3 DNA: TGTGCCTGGAGTGTACTGTCTTCGGGGCAGCCCCAGCATTTT
CDR3 protein: CAWSVLSSGQPQHF
V gene: TRBV30
clone size: few
J gene: TRBJ1-5
D gene: .

CDR3 DNA: TGTGCCTGGAACCTAGGGGGCTCGAACACTGAAGCTTTCTTT
CDR3 protein: CAWNLGGSNTEAFF
V gene: TRBV30
clone size: .
J gene: TRBJ1-1
D gene: TRBD1

CDR3 DNA: TGTGCCAGCAGCCCGTCCCACAGGGACCATGGCTACACCTTC
CDR3 protein: CASSPSHRDHGYTF
V gene: TRBV9
clone size: .
J gene: TRBJ1-2
D gene: .

CDR3 DNA: TGTGCCAGCAGTTCTCCTAGCGGGGTCACAGATACGCAGTATTTT
CDR3 protein: CASSSPSGVTDTQYF
V gene: TRBV27
clone size: .
J gene: TRBJ2-3
D gene: TRBD2

CDR3 DNA: TGTGCCAGCAGCGACACACAGGAACCCGCGTTCTTC
CDR3 protein: CASSDTQEPAFF
V gene: TRBV9
clone size: .
J gene: TRBJ2-1
D gene: .

CDR3 DNA: TGTGCCAGCTCACGTATCAGGGGTTATCCCGGAAACACCATATATTTT
CDR3 protein: CASSRIRGYPGNTIYF
V gene: TRBV18
clone size: once
J gene: TRBJ1-3
D gene: .

CDR3 DNA: TGTGCCGGAGACGGACAGGGGCCAATGAACACTGAAGCTTTCTTT
CDR3 protein: CAGDGQGPMNTEAFF
V gene: TRBV7-9
clone size: .
J gene: TRBJ1-1
D gene: TRBD1

CDR3 DNA: TGTGCCAGCAGCTTGGGCCTAAATCAGCCCCAGCATTTT
CDR3 protein: CASSLGLNQPQHF
V gene: TRBV7-2
clone size: once
J gene: TRBJ1-5
D gene: .

CDR3 DNA: TGCGCCAGCAGTGATCGGAGGGGCACTGAAGCTTTCTTT
CDR3 protein: CASSDRRGTEAFF
V gene: TRBV10-1
clone size: .
J gene: TRBJ1-1
D gene: .

CDR3 DNA: TGCGCCAGCAGCTCACCCTCGGGGGAGCGGGGGGGTGGCTACAATGAGCAGTTCTTC
CDR3 protein: CASSSPSGERGGGYNEQFF
V gene: TRBV5-1
clone size: .
J gene: TRBJ2-1
D gene: TRBD2

CDR3 DNA: TGTGCCAGCAGTGGGACAGTGCATGGCTACACCTTC
CDR3 protein: CASSGTVHGYTF
V gene: TRBV6-1
clone size: .
J gene: TRBJ1-2
D gene: .

CDR3 DNA: TGTGCCAGCAGCCATGGGGACAGGAGGGTTGCAACTAATGAAAAACTGTTTTTT
CDR3 protein: CASSHGDRRVATNEKLFF
V gene: TRBV11-2
clone size: .
J gene: TRBJ1-4
D gene: TRBD1

CDR3 DNA: TGTGCCAGCAGAGGGGAAGGGCCTTGCACCTTC
CDR3 protein: CASRGEGPCTF
V gene: TRBV6-1
clone size: .
J gene: TRBJ1-2
D gene: .

CDR3 DNA: TGTGCCAGCAGCTCAGTTACAGGTCAGACCTCTGGAAACACCATATATTTT
CDR3 protein: CASSSVTGQTSGNTIYF
V gene: TRBV7-2
clone size: .
J gene: TRBJ1-3
D gene: .

CDR3 DNA: TGCGCCAGCGGCTCGCAGGGGGCAGGGGCAGATACGCAGTATTTT
CDR3 protein: CASGSQGAGADTQYF
V gene: TRBV5-1
clone size: .
J gene: TRBJ2-3
D gene: TRBD1

CDR3 DNA: TGTGCCAGCTCACCCGGGGAGGGAGTTGAAGCTTTCTTT
CDR3 protein: CASSPGEGVEAFF
V gene: TRBV18
clone size: .
J gene: TRBJ1-1
D gene: .

CDR3 DNA: TGTGCCAGCTCACCCGGATACCGGACAGGGCTCGAGCAGTACTTC
CDR3 protein: CASSPGYRTGLEQYF
V gene: TRBV18
clone size: few
J gene: TRBJ2-7
D gene: TRBD1

CDR3 DNA: TGTGCCAGCAGCTTGCCCCTTGCCAGCGGGAGGGAAAAACTGTTTTTT
CDR3 protein: CASSLPLASGREKLFF
V gene: TRBV5-8
clone size: .
J gene: TRBJ1-4
D gene: .

CDR3 DNA: TGTGCCAGCAGTTGGGGACTAGCGGGCACCGGGGAGCTGTTTTTT
CDR3 protein: CASSWGLAGTGELFF
V gene: TRBV6-5
clone size: .
J gene: TRBJ2-2
D gene: TRBD2

CDR3 DNA: TGTGCCAGCAGCCCGGGAAACTATGGCTACACCTTC
CDR3 protein: CASSPGNYGYTF
V gene: TRBV5-6
clone size: .
J gene: TRBJ1-2
D gene: .

CDR3 DNA: TGTGCCAGCTCACCCACGACAGGAGACACTGAAGCTTTCTTT
CDR3 protein: CASSPTTGDTEAFF
V gene: TRBV18
clone size: .
J gene: TRBJ1-1
D gene: .

CDR3 DNA: TGCAGCGTTGCGGCAGGGGCAAATGCTAGGAAAACTGAAGCTTTCTTT
CDR3 protein: CSVAAGANARKTEAFF
V gene: TRBV29-1
clone size: .
J gene: TRBJ1-1
D gene: .

CDR3 DNA: TGCGCCAGCAGTTTTAAAGGGACAGATAATTCACCCCTCCACTTT
CDR3 protein: CASSFKGTDNSPLHF
V gene: TRBV5-1
clone size: .
J gene: TRBJ1-6
D gene: TRBD1

CDR3 DNA: TGTGCCACCTGGCCCGGCAATCAGCCCCAGCATTTT
CDR3 protein: CATWPGNQPQHF
V gene: TRBV28
clone size: few
J gene: TRBJ1-5
D gene: .

CDR3 DNA: TGTGCCAGCAGCCAAGAGTTGGGAGGAGAAGCTTTCTTT
CDR3 protein: CASSQELGGEAFF
V gene: TRBV4-2
clone size: .
J gene: TRBJ1-1
D gene: .

CDR3 DNA: TGTGCCAGCAGCTTAAGCGACTCCTACAATGAGCAGTTCTTC
CDR3 protein: CASSLSDSYNEQFF
V gene: TRBV13
clone size: .
J gene: TRBJ2-1
D gene: .

CDR3 DNA: TGTGCCAGCAGCCAAGATAAAGGAGAGACAGGGGACCTTGGTACGCAGTATTTT
CDR3 protein: CASSQDKGETGDLGTQYF
V gene: TRBV14
clone size: once
J gene: TRBJ2-3
D gene: TRBD1

CDR3 DNA: TGTGCCAGCAGCGGCTGGACTCGCACAGATACGCAGTATTTT
CDR3 protein: CASSGWTRTDTQYF
V gene: TRBV7-2
clone size: .
J gene: TRBJ2-3
D gene: .

CDR3 DNA: TGTGCCAGCTCACCACGGAGGGGCCCGAACACCGGGGAGCTGTTTTTT
CDR3 protein: CASSPRRGPNTGELFF
V gene: TRBV18
clone size: .
J gene: TRBJ2-2
D gene: .

CDR3 DNA: TGTGCCAGCAGCTTCTCGGGAAGGGGGTACAATGAGCAGTTCTTC
CDR3 protein: CASSFSGRGYNEQFF
V gene: TRBV7-2
clone size: .
J gene: TRBJ2-1
D gene: .

CDR3 DNA: TGTGCCAGCTCACCAAGGAATGGGCCCGGTGCAGATACGCAGTATTTT
CDR3 protein: CASSPRNGPGADTQYF
V gene: TRBV18
clone size: .
J gene: TRBJ2-3
D gene: .

CDR3 DNA: TGTGCCGGGGGCCCGACTAGCGGGTCGGGTGAGCAGTTCTTC
CDR3 protein: CAGGPTSGSGEQFF
V gene: TRBV9
clone size: .
J gene: TRBJ2-1
D gene: TRBD2

CDR3 DNA: TGTGCCAGTAGGACGTTCAGGGAGGTGCGTGGCTACACCTTC
CDR3 protein: CASRTFREVRGYTF
V gene: TRBV19
clone size: .
J gene: TRBJ1-2
D gene: .

CDR3 DNA: TGCGCCAGCAGCAGGGGGTGGGCGGTGCCTAACAATGAGCAGTTCTTC
CDR3 protein: CASSRGWAVPNNEQFF
V gene: TRBV5-1
clone size: few
J gene: TRBJ2-1
D gene: .

CDR3 DNA: TGTGCCAGCAGTTTACTGACCCCCTCAGGGTTCACTGAAGCTTTCTTT
CDR3 protein: CASSLLTPSGFTEAFF
V gene: TRBV27
clone size: .
J gene: TRBJ1-1
D gene: .

CDR3 DNA: TGTGCCAGCAGGCCTGACAGGGAGTTGAATGAAAAACTGTTTTTT
CDR3 protein: CASRPDRELNEKLFF
V gene: TRBV28
clone size: .
J gene: TRBJ1-4
D gene: TRBD1

CDR3 DNA: TGTGCCTGGAGTGAGAGAGAGACCCAGTACTTC
CDR3 protein: CAWSERETQYF
V gene: TRBV30
clone size: few
J gene: TRBJ2-5
D gene: .

CDR3 DNA: TGTGCCAGCTCACCAGTAGGAGGGCAGGCCTATAATTCACCCCTCCACTTT
CDR3 protein: CASSPVGGQAYNSPLHF
V gene: TRBV18
clone size: few
J gene: TRBJ1-6
D gene: .

CDR3 DNA: TGTGCCAGCAGTTTACGGGTGGACAGGGACCGGATTTCACCCCTCCACTTT
CDR3 protein: CASSLRVDRDRISPLHF
V gene: TRBV27
clone size: .
J gene: TRBJ1-6
D gene: TRBD1

CDR3 DNA: TGTGCCAGCAGCGGTAGACTAGCGGGGGGGGGATACGAGCAGTACTTC
CDR3 protein: CASSGRLAGGGYEQYF
V gene: TRBV7-2
clone size: .
J gene: TRBJ2-7
D gene: TRBD2

CDR3 DNA: TGTGCCAGCAGCTTCACCTACGAGCAGTACTTC
CDR3 protein: CASSFTYEQYF
V gene: TRBV7-2
clone size: .
J gene: TRBJ2-7
D gene: .

CDR3 DNA: TGTGCCAGCAGCCCCCCCTCCCGCAGCTACGAGCAGTACTTC
CDR3 protein: CASSPPSRSYEQYF
V gene: TRBV7-2
clone size: .
J gene: TRBJ2-7
D gene: .

CDR3 DNA: TGTGCCAGCAGCCCCCTAGCGGGAGAACAAGAGACCCAGTACTTC
CDR3 protein: CASSPLAGEQETQYF
V gene: TRBV28
clone size: .
J gene: TRBJ2-5
D gene: TRBD2